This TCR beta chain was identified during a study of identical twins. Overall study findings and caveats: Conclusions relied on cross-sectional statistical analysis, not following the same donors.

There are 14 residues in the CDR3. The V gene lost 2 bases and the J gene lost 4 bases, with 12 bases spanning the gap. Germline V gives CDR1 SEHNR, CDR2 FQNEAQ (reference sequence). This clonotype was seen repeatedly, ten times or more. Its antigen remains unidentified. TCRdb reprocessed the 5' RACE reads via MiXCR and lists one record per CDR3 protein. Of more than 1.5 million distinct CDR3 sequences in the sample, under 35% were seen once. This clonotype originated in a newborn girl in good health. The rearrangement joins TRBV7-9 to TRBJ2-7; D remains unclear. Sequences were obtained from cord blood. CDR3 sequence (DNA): TGTGCCAGCAGCTTACTTTCTTCTAGTTACGAGCAGTACTTC. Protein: CASSLLSSSYEQYF. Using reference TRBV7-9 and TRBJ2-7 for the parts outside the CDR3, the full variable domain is DTGVSQNPRHKITKRGQNVTFRCDPISEHNRLYWYRQTLGQGPEFLTYFQNEAQLEKSRLLSDRFSAERPKGSFSTLEIQRTEQGDSAMYLCASSLLSSSYEQYFGPGTRLTVT.